These 6 T cell receptor beta chains came from one sample sequenced in a study of cytomegalovirus exposure and HLA in healthy donors. PCR amplification relied on 60 Vbeta primers (plus 13 Jbeta primers). Clones were sequenced by immunoSEQ multiplex PCR, and TCRdb holds only the in-frame ones, with some missing. In the table there are some 150,000 clones, roughly 79% of which are singletons. The material sequenced was PBMCs. These TCRs come from a woman aged 40 to 50 in good health and CMV-seronegative.

V gene TRBV2 combines with J gene TRBJ2-7; D perhaps matches TRBD2 (6 bases). Germline loops: CDR1 SNHLY, CDR2 FYNNEI. CDR3 size: 13 residues. Deletions cut 7 bases from V and 3 bases from J, with 13 bases between. CDR3 coding DNA: TGTGCCAGCACAGGACTAACTCACTACGAGCAGTACTTC. Protein sequence: CASTGLTHYEQYF.

The chain recombines TRBV28 with TRBJ1-6, with a possible D match to TRBD1 (6 bases). Germline V gene lookup returns CDR1 MDHEN and CDR2 SYDVKM. V gave up 5 bases and J gave up 9 bases, with 14 bases separating them. The CDR3 totals 14 residues. The CDR3 here is CASSPGQRRSPLHF. CDR3 bases: TGTGCCAGCAGTCCGGGACAAAGGCGTTCACCCCTCCACTTT.

This sequence joins TRBV7-9 and TRBJ1-1; no clear D. CDR3 length equals 14 residues. Germline assignment: CDR1 SEHNR and CDR2 FQNEAQ (reference sequence). V lost 6 bases and J 4 bases, leaving 15 bases between the germline ends. The CDR3 nucleotides read TGTGCCAGCAGGGAGGCCGGAGGGAGCACTGAAGCTTTCTTT. Protein product: CASREAGGSTEAFF.

The chain is built from TRBV7-7 and TRBJ2-1; 8 positions match TRBD2. The germline V gene has CDR1 SSHAT and CDR2 FNYEAQ (reference sequence). The CDR3 contains 13 residues. V was pared by 5 bases and J by 7 bases, with 4 bases of the junction left unmatched. The CDR3 loop reads CASSQTSANEQFF. CDR3 nucleotides: TGTGCCAGCAGCCAGACTAGCGCGAATGAGCAGTTCTTC.

This rearrangement joins TRBV27 to TRBJ1-5; D is unclear. The CDR3 totals 15 residues. CDR1 and CDR2 from the germline V gene are MNHEY and SMNVEV (reference sequence). The V gene lost 3 bases and the J gene lost 0 bases, with 9 bases spanning the gap. DNA of the CDR3: TGTGCCAGCAGTTTCGGGAGGAATAGCAATCAGCCCCAGCATTTT. Protein product: CASSFGRNSNQPQHF.

This chain joins TRBV9 and TRBJ1-4; D is ambiguous. Per germline, CDR1 SGDLS and CDR2 YYNGEE. CDR3 length: 16 residues. V dropped 3 bases and J dropped 1 base, with 13 bases sitting between them. The CDR3 region is CASSESLAGTNEKLFF. In DNA form, the CDR3 reads TGTGCCAGCAGCGAGTCCCTGGCGGGAACTAATGAAAAACTGTTTTTT.